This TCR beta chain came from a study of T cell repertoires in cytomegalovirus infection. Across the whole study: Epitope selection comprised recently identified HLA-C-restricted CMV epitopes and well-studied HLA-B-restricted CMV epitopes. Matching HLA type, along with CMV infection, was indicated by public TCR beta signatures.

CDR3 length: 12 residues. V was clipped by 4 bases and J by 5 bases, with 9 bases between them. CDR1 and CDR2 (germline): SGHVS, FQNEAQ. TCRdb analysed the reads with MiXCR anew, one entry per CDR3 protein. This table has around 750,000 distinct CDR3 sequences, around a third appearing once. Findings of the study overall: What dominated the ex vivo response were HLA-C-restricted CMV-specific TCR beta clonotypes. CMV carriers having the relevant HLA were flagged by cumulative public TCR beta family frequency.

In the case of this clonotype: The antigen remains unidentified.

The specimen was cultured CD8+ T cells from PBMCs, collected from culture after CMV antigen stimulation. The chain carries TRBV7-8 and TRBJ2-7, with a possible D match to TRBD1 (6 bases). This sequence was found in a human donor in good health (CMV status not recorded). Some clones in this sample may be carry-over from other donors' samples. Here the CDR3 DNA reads TGTGCCAGCAGCTCAGGGGATGACGAGCAGTACGTC. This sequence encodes CASSSGDDEQYV.